This passage covers 5 T cell receptor beta chains from one sample sequenced in a study of blood T cell repertoires in COVID-19. The data were produced by immunoSEQ multiplex PCR, yet TCRdb's version contains in-frame clones alone and is incomplete. The table includes 120,000 or so clones, roughly 80% detected once. Material for sequencing was peripheral blood. These receptors all stem from a man in his 70s with acute or convalescent COVID-19.

A few counts support this clone. The CDR3 DNA is TGTGCCAGCAGCTTCTTTGCAGGGTCGAAGGACACCGGGGAGCTGTTTTTT. Amino acid sequence: CASSFFAGSKDTGELFF. V gene TRBV7-9 combines with J gene TRBJ2-2, with a possible D match to TRBD1 (5 bases). This CDR3 has 17 amino acids. With 3 bases removed from V and 3 bases from J, the gap between germline ends came to 17 bases. Germline loops: CDR1 SEHNR, CDR2 FQNEAQ (reference sequence).

The chain has TRBV7-8 and TRBJ2-3; TRBD2 agrees at 8 bases. Germline CDR1 is SGHVS and CDR2 is FQNEAQ. The CDR3 loop spans 16 amino acids. Germline trimming cut 4 bases from V and 3 bases from J; bases unmatched to any gene: 9. The CDR3 DNA reads as TGTGCCAGCAGCTCCCGGGATCCGGGAGGGACAGATACGCAGTATTTT. Translation: CASSSRDPGGTDTQYF.

Concerning this clone: Other DNA sequences of this sample code for an identical CDR3. V is TRBV27 and J is TRBJ2-1, with a tentative D call TRBD2 (6 bases). Germline CDR1 is MNHEY and CDR2 is SMNVEV (reference sequence). The V and J ends lost 6 bases and 0 bases respectively, with 15 bases between them. The CDR3 contains 16 residues. CDR3 sequence (DNA): TGTGCCAGCAGCCCCCCCGGGCGGGGCTCCTACAATGAGCAGTTCTTC. It translates to CASSPPGRGSYNEQFF.

The CDR3: CASSPWADRQKAFF. The CDR3 DNA reads TGTGCCAGCAGTCCATGGGCTGACAGACAGAAAGCTTTCTTT. The chain recombines TRBV6-2 or TRBV6-3 with TRBJ1-1; weak D call: TRBD1 (5 bases). The germline V gene encodes CDR1 MNHEY and CDR2 SVGEGT. The CDR3 totals 14 residues. The ends were cut back, 5 bases at V and 9 bases at J, with 19 bases in the middle.

The CDR3 DNA follows: TGTGCCAGCAGTTTATCGTGGTCAGACGAGCAGTACTTC. It yields the protein CASSLSWSDEQYF. The chain links TRBV27 to TRBJ2-7; no reliable D call. CDR3 size: 13 residues. Trimming pared 0 bases from V and 5 bases from J, leaving 8 bases between. In germline, CDR1 is MNHEY, CDR2 SMNVEV (reference sequence).